One sample yielded the 2 T cell receptor beta chains listed below, sequenced in a study of neurological immune-mediated disorders. From the 5' RACE reads, TCRdb called clonotypes with MiXCR, one entry per CDR3 protein. The sample has tens of thousands of distinct CDR3 sequences; 3% to 4.5% are singletons. Sequenced material: PBMCs. Source of these receptors: a woman aged 45 to 65 with multiple sclerosis.

This clonotype was seen at least ten times. The chain has TRBV25-1 and TRBJ2-7; weak D call: TRBD2 (7 bases). Germline values: CDR1 MGHDK, CDR2 SYGVNS. Trimming left V 3 bases short and J 3 bases short, with 15 bases between. This CDR3 is 15 amino acids long. The CDR3 here is CASSDLRGAGYEQYF. The CDR3 region has the DNA TGTGCCAGCAGTGACCTACGGGGGGCCGGCTACGAGCAGTACTTC.

This clonotype was seen ten or more times. The CDR3 protein is CASSLQGRRAFSGANVLTF. CDR3 coding DNA: TGTGCCAGCAGTCTACAGGGCCGTCGGGCATTTTCTGGGGCCAACGTCCTGACTTTC. The chain has TRBV7-2 and TRBJ2-6; D might be TRBD1 (6 bases). The CDR3 spans 19 residues. Trimming shortened V by 6 bases and J by 1 base, and 22 bases separated the two germline ends. Germline lookup yields CDR1 SGHTA and CDR2 FQGNSA.